The source of this T cell receptor beta chain is a study of shared clonotypes between healthy human individuals. This CDR3 region has 14 residues. Losses at the gene ends were 7 bases for V and 3 bases for J; bases not matched to a gene: 10. CDR1 is SGHRS and CDR2 is YFSETQ in the germline V gene. Assay: immunoSEQ multiplex PCR; the TCRdb copy retains only in-frame clones and omits some. The sample holds over a million clones, around 98% seen once. This receptor was obtained from a man aged 25 to 40 in good health. The rearrangement uses TRBV5-1 and TRBJ2-7; TRBD1 agrees at 7 bases. The source material was naive CD4+ T cells sorted from blood. As for subset: CD45RA+ positively selected. The CDR3 reads CASSGAGGNYEQYF. In DNA, the CDR3 is TGCGCCAGCTCTGGGGCAGGGGGAAACTACGAGCAGTACTTC. Supplemented by reference TRBV5-1 and TRBJ2-7, the full variable domain reads KAGVTQTPRYLIKTRGQQVTLSCSPISGHRSVSWYQQTPGQGLQFLFEYFSETQRNKGNFPGRFSGRQFSNSRSEMNVSTLELGDSALYLCASSGAGGNYEQYFGPGTRLTVT.